This entry describes one T cell receptor (beta chain). The J segment lost 4 bases and the V segment lost 1 base, leaving 7 bases of the junction unmatched. Germline V CDR1 and CDR2: MGHRA, YSYEKL. The CDR3 is made up of 15 amino acids. Sequencing used immunoSEQ multiplex PCR; TCRdb keeps in-frame clones, though not all of them. The sample includes 34,000 or so clones, over 75% of them seen just once. This specimen comes from a study of T cell changes during pregnancy in multiple sclerosis. The V and J genes are TRBV4-1 and TRBJ2-7, with TRBD2 matching 7 bases. This clonotype originated in a female donor with multiple sclerosis, enrolled in a pregnancy study. This sample comprised CD8+ T cells from peripheral blood mononuclear cells, obtained in the first trimester of pregnancy. DNA for the CDR3: TGCGCCAGCAGCCAAGCGGGGAGGGGCTCGTACGAGCAGTACTTC. Amino acid sequence: CASSQAGRGSYEQYF.